This T cell receptor (beta chain) emerged from a study of blood T cell repertoires in COVID-19. For the study at large: Italy, Spain and the United States were the sources of the convalescent and acute COVID-19 samples.

Sequencing used immunoSEQ multiplex PCR; TCRdb keeps in-frame clones, though not all of them. The sample yields fewer than 700,000 clones, about 89% seen once. Patients in Seattle were enrolled during active infection, then followed longitudinally. The CDR3 is 15 amino acids. Germline-derived CDR1 and CDR2 are LGHNA and YNFKEQ. The V end was cut by 0 bases, the J end by 4 bases, with 10 bases between. The TCR originated in a woman aged 50 to 60 with COVID-19, enrolled during active disease. Sequencing was carried out using peripheral blood. The chain has TRBV4-2 and TRBJ2-1, with D tentatively TRBD1 (5 bases). This CDR3 reads CASSQDLDSYNEQFF. In DNA, the CDR3 is TGTGCCAGCAGCCAAGATCTAGACAGTTACAATGAGCAGTTCTTC.